This section outlines one TCR beta chain sequence together with its context. In Seattle, patients joined the study during active infection and were tracked longitudinally. Original data processing: Estimation of nucleated cell counts was performed using reference gene primer amplification. Measured with immunoSEQ multiplex PCR; TCRdb has only the in-frame clones, and not every one. Clonal size and the V and J genes are those of that table, whereas D and trimming came from the DNA. Among under 200,000 clones listed, around four fifths were seen once. The CDR3 is 14 residues long. Germline trimming cut 8 bases from V and 10 bases from J; bases unmatched to any gene: 8. Per germline, CDR1 MNHEY and CDR2 SVGAGI. This specimen comes from a study of blood T cell repertoires in COVID-19. Study overall: PBMCs, B-cell-depleted T cells, or T cells provided the cDNA or gDNA that made up the material.

The material sequenced was peripheral blood. V gene TRBV6-5 combines with J gene TRBJ1-6; 10 bases map to TRBD1. The clonotype was recovered from a woman in her seventies with COVID-19, enrolled during active disease. CDR3 bases: TGTGCCAGCGAGACCGGGACAGGGGCCTCACCCCTCCACTTT. Protein sequence: CASETGTGASPLHF.